This TCR beta chain was documented in a study of T cells in tuberculosis. Generated by immunoSEQ multiplex PCR, the TCRdb table keeps only in-frame clones and is missing some. This table has approximately 35,000 clones, roughly 94% appearing once. Time point specified: new active TB diagnosis, blood taken before or within 7 days of starting treatment. This CDR3 is 13 amino acids long. Germline CDR1 SGHAT, CDR2 FQNNGV. V lost 2 bases, J lost 13 bases, and 15 bases lay in between. The TCR comes from an adult with tuberculosis. Some clones in this sample may be carry-over from other donors' samples. The chain combines TRBV11-2 with TRBJ2-4; D is perhaps TRBD2 (6 bases). Specimen: PBMCs, collected at tuberculosis diagnosis. This chain's CDR3 is CASSLSPGLNQYF. CDR3 in DNA: TGTGCCAGCAGCTTATCTCCGGGACTCAACCAGTACTTC.